This passage covers 24 T cell receptor beta chains from one sample sequenced in a study of T cell changes during pregnancy in multiple sclerosis. Profiling relied on immunoSEQ multiplex PCR, and the TCRdb table lists in-frame clones only, not all of them. This repertoire shows around 60,000 clones, over 95% found once; its top ten account for approximately 2.5%. Sequencing used CD8+ T cells from peripheral blood mononuclear cells, obtained after pregnancy. The receptors come from a female donor with multiple sclerosis, enrolled in a pregnancy study.

This chain connects TRBV6-5 to TRBJ2-7; 9 bases fit TRBD2. Trimming removed 6 bases from V and 1 base from J; junction bases left unmatched: 4. Germline values: CDR1 MNHEY, CDR2 SVGAGI. CDR3 length: 14 residues. This chain's CDR3 is CASRLAGGSYEQYF. Written as DNA, the CDR3 is TGTGCCAGCAGACTAGCGGGCGGATCCTACGAGCAGTACTTC.

The chain is built from TRBV13 and TRBJ2-7; no clear D gene. Trimming took 6 bases from V and 5 from J, leaving 8 bases between them. This CDR3 spans 11 amino acids. CDR1 is PRHDT, CDR2 FYEKMQ, per germline (reference sequence). The CDR3 sequence: CASRNRDEQYF. The CDR3 DNA reads as TGTGCCAGCAGGAACCGGGACGAGCAGTACTTC.

The chain carries TRBV7-2 and TRBJ2-7; 7 bases fit TRBD2. Germline lookup yields CDR1 SGHTA and CDR2 FQGNSA. This CDR3 is 16 amino acids long. J was trimmed by 4 bases and V by 0 bases; bases with no gene match: 9. The CDR3, as DNA: TGTGCCAGCAGCTTAGCGGGTGGACTAGAAGTTTACGAGCAGTACTTC. This encodes CASSLAGGLEVYEQYF.

The chain uses TRBV29-1 and TRBJ2-7; the match to TRBD1 covers 7 bases. The ends lost 7 bases at V and 2 bases at J; junction bases unmatched: 8. There are 13 residues in the CDR3. Germline V gene lookup returns CDR1 SQVTM and CDR2 ANQGSEA. CDR3 protein: CSANRGPTYEQYF. The CDR3 DNA reads as TGCAGCGCTAACAGGGGCCCAACCTACGAGCAGTACTTC.

Turning to this clone: One junction end does not reproduce the germline sequence, and a read error may be involved. This chain uses TRBV5-1 with TRBJ2-1; D perhaps matches TRBD2 (6 bases). The CDR3 is 15 residues long. The germline CDR1 and CDR2 sequences are SGHRS and YFSETQ. CDR3 region: CACRVLIGRPNEQFF. The CDR3 DNA is TGCGCCTGCAGGGTCTTAATTGGGAGGCCCAATGAGCAGTTCTTC. Combining the CDR3 with reference TRBV5-1 and TRBJ2-1 gives the whole variable domain KAGVTQTPRYLIKTRGQQVTLSCSPISGHRSVSWYQQTPGQGLQFLFEYFSETQRNKGNFPGRFSGRQFSNSRSEMNVSTLELGDSALYLCACRVLIGRPNEQFFGPGTRLTVL.

This clone was found once. The rearrangement links TRBV2 to TRBJ2-1; D possibly corresponds to TRBD1 (6 bases). The germline V gene has CDR1 SNHLY and CDR2 FYNNEI. V lost 2 bases to trimming and J lost 0 bases, with 14 bases between them. The CDR3 is 17 amino acids. The CDR3 coding sequence is TGTGCCAGCAGTGAAACAGAGGGGGAGAGCTCCTACAATGAGCAGTTCTTC. As protein: CASSETEGESSYNEQFF.

The V gene is TRBV4-1, the J gene TRBJ1-4; 9 bases are a match to TRBD1. Looked up from germline, CDR1 is MGHRA and CDR2 is YSYEKL. V shed 3 bases, J shed 3 bases, and the junction held 8 bases outside the gene matches. CDR3 length equals 17 residues. For the CDR3, the DNA is TGCGCCAGCAGCCATCGAACAGGGGGCGCGTCTAATGAAAAACTGTTTTTT. Its translation: CASSHRTGGASNEKLFF.

V usage is TRBV7-6 and J usage is TRBJ2-1; 7 bases are shared with TRBD1. Germline CDR1 and CDR2: SGHVS and FNYEAQ. V lost 5 bases and J lost 7; bases outside the gene matches: 11. CDR3 length equals 15 residues. The CDR3 loop is CASSLSSSRGNEQFF. As DNA, the CDR3 is TGTGCCAGCAGCCTAAGCAGTAGCAGGGGGAATGAGCAGTTCTTC.

J is TRBJ1-1 and V is TRBV6-1, with D perhaps TRBD1 (6 bases). This CDR3 region has 12 residues. Germline lookup yields CDR1 MNHNS and CDR2 SASEGT. V dropped 7 bases and J dropped 4 bases, with 10 bases sitting between them. CDR3 DNA sequence: TGTGCCAGCAACCAGGGGACCACTGAAGCTTTCTTT. Encoded protein: CASNQGTTEAFF.

This clone was recorded only once. Here the CDR3 reads CASSQEASEAYEQYF. CDR3 sequence (DNA): TGTGCCAGCAGCCAAGAGGCGAGCGAGGCCTACGAGCAGTACTTC. V usage is TRBV4-2 and J usage is TRBJ2-7; D unresolved. There are 15 residues in the CDR3. The germline V and J ends were trimmed by 0 bases and 2 bases, with 11 bases remaining between them. Germline V gives CDR1 LGHNA, CDR2 YNFKEQ.

The chain uses TRBV28 and TRBJ1-5; the match to TRBD1 covers 8 bases. Trimming removed 5 bases from V and 3 bases from J; junction bases left unmatched: 6. Germline CDR1 and CDR2: MDHEN and SYDVKM. The CDR3 is 15 amino acids. CDR3 in DNA: TGTGCCAGCAGTATGACAGGGGTGGTCAATCAGCCCCAGCATTTT. Its translation: CASSMTGVVNQPQHF.

The chain combines TRBV28 with TRBJ2-7; tentatively, D is TRBD2 (6 bases). Trimming cost V 5 bases and J 3 bases, with 11 bases left between them. The CDR3 totals 13 residues. CDR1 is MDHEN and CDR2 is SYDVKM in the germline V gene. CDR3: CASSLGGFYEQYF. The CDR3 DNA sequence: TGTGCCAGCAGTCTTGGAGGGTTCTACGAGCAGTACTTC.

This chain joins TRBV30 and TRBJ2-7; the D is unclear. Trimming took off 5 bases at V and 6 bases at J, with 11 bases between the two ends. This CDR3 region has 11 residues. CDR1 and CDR2 (germline): GTSNPN, SVGIG (reference sequence). This CDR3 is CAWEPPGEQYF. For the CDR3, the DNA is TGTGCCTGGGAGCCCCCGGGCGAGCAGTACTTC.

About this clone itself: Different DNA sequences within this sample yield the same CDR3. The V gene is TRBV28, the J gene TRBJ2-7; 7 bases are a match to TRBD1. The trim removed 6 bases at V and 4 bases at J, leaving 6 bases unmatched. This CDR3 has 13 amino acids. Germline V gene lookup returns CDR1 MDHEN and CDR2 SYDVKM. CDR3: CASSQTGAYEQYF. The CDR3 DNA sequence: TGTGCCAGCAGCCAAACAGGGGCTTACGAGCAGTACTTC. The whole variable domain, remainder taken from reference TRBV28 and TRBJ2-7, is DVKVTQSSRYLVKRTGEKVFLECVQDMDHENMFWYRQDPGLGLRLIYFSYDVKMKEKGDIPEGYSVSREKKERFSLILESASTNQTSMYLCASSQTGAYEQYFGPGTRLTVT.

J is TRBJ1-1 and V is TRBV27; D gene uncertain. The CDR3 runs 16 residues. CDR1 is MNHEY and CDR2 is SMNVEV in the germline V gene (reference sequence). Trimming shortened V by 5 bases and J by 3 bases, and 19 bases separated the two germline ends. For the CDR3, the DNA is TGTGCCAGCAGTCCCACAAAGACACTTCTCGACACTGAAGCTTTCTTT. Amino acid sequence: CASSPTKTLLDTEAFF.

This clone was counted once. This chain links TRBV5-1 with TRBJ2-2; TRBD2 matches at 7 bases. With 5 bases clipped from V and 3 bases from J, the junction kept 7 bases outside the gene matches. CDR1 is SGHRS, CDR2 YFSETQ, per germline. The CDR3 has 15 amino acids. This CDR3 reads CASRSGGLDTGELFF. CDR3 bases: TGCGCCAGCAGGTCGGGAGGTTTGGACACCGGGGAGCTGTTTTTT.

The V and J genes are TRBV27 and TRBJ2-1; D gene uncertain. The CDR3 loop spans 13 amino acids. Trimming left V 3 bases short and J 2 bases short, with 5 bases between. CDR1 and CDR2 (germline): MNHEY, SMNVEV (reference sequence). CDR3 nucleotide sequence: TGTGCCAGCAGTTTTTCCACCTACAATGAGCAGTTCTTC. It specifies CASSFSTYNEQFF.

This clone has only one observation. The rearrangement joins TRBV7-9 to TRBJ2-1, with 8 bases identical to TRBD2. The germline CDR1 and CDR2 sequences are SEHNR and FQNEAQ (reference sequence). V was pared by 5 bases and J by 13 bases, with 7 bases of the junction left unmatched. The CDR3 is 12 residues long. This chain's CDR3 is CASSLPGLGQFF. The DNA for the CDR3 is TGTGCCAGCAGCCTACCGGGACTAGGTCAGTTCTTC.

The chain employs TRBV7-9 and TRBJ2-5; 8 nucleotides agree with TRBD1. The V gene's germline CDR1 is SEHNR and CDR2 FQNEAQ (reference sequence). CDR3 length equals 15 residues. The ends lost 4 bases at V and 1 base at J; junction bases unmatched: 5. The CDR3 region is CASSSRTGSQETQYF. CDR3 in DNA: TGTGCCAGCAGCTCTAGGACAGGGAGCCAAGAGACCCAGTACTTC.

CDR3 nucleotides: TGTGCCAGCCCTCGCCCAGGGAGGGGTCACAACTACGAGCAGTACTTC. It yields the protein CASPRPGRGHNYEQYF. The rearrangement links TRBV6-4 to TRBJ2-7, with 7 bases fitting TRBD2. Per germline, CDR1 MRHNA and CDR2 SNTAGT. Germline trimming cut 8 bases from V and 3 bases from J; bases unmatched to any gene: 16. There are 16 residues in the CDR3.

The chain carries TRBV9 and TRBJ2-1, with TRBD2 matching over 9 bases. The V gene's germline CDR1 is SGDLS and CDR2 YYNGEE. The CDR3 length is 14 residues. Trimming at V came to 3 bases and at J to 6 bases, leaving 4 bases not matched to a gene. CDR3 sequence (DNA): TGTGCCAGCAGCGGCGGGAGGGCCCTCAATGAGCAGTTCTTC. Its translation: CASSGGRALNEQFF.

This sequence joins TRBV27 and TRBJ2-7, with 7 bases fitting TRBD1. From germline, CDR1 is MNHEY and CDR2 SMNVEV (reference sequence). Trimming cost V 6 bases and J 3 bases; bases outside gene matches: 8. This CDR3 is 14 amino acids long. The chain's CDR3 is CASSHRGPYYEQYF. The CDR3 region has the DNA TGTGCCAGCAGCCACAGGGGCCCCTACTACGAGCAGTACTTC.

This clone was seen once. This chain links TRBV28 with TRBJ1-4; tentatively, D is TRBD1 (5 bases). The V gene lost 4 bases and the J gene lost 3 bases, with 9 bases spanning the gap. Germline loops: CDR1 MDHEN, CDR2 SYDVKM. This CDR3 has 14 amino acids. The CDR3 is CASSWTTPNEKLFF. CDR3 nucleotides: TGTGCCAGCAGTTGGACAACCCCTAATGAAAAACTGTTTTTT.

This rearrangement joins TRBV5-1 to TRBJ2-1, with a tentative D call TRBD1 (5 bases). The CDR3 is 14 amino acids. The germline gives CDR1 SGHRS, CDR2 YFSETQ. Trimming pared 4 bases from V and 6 bases from J, leaving 14 bases between. The CDR3 nucleotides are TGCGCCAGCAGCCTGATCCCAGACAGCAATGAGCAGTTCTTC. It is translated as CASSLIPDSNEQFF.